The 3 T cell receptor beta chains below come from one sample, sequenced in a study of T-cell memory formation after mild COVID-19. From the 5' RACE reads, TCRdb called clonotypes with MiXCR, one entry per CDR3 protein. The sample yields roughly 190,000 distinct CDR3 sequences, over 9.5% seen once. Sequencing was carried out using PBMCs or a T cell subset sorted from them (not recorded which). The source of these receptors is a man aged 18-30 years who had mild COVID-19 (a few samples of this study predate the infection). Cell type and time point are not known.

This clonotype was seen ten or more times. The genes are TRBV7-2 and TRBJ2-3, with D possibly being TRBD1 (5 bases). V lost 6 bases to trimming and J lost 5 bases, with 9 bases between them. The CDR3 is 12 amino acids. CDR1 and CDR2 from the germline V gene are SGHTA and FQGNSA. The CDR3 DNA follows: TGTGCCAGCAGGGGGCCGGGAGATACGCAGTATTTT. Protein product: CASRGPGDTQYF.

The table lists this clonotype with a few counts. The chain carries TRBV7-2 and TRBJ1-2; D is uncertain. V was clipped by 5 bases and J by 4 bases, with 14 bases between them. Germline V lookup: CDR1 SGHTA, CDR2 FQGNSA. The length of the CDR3 is 14 residues. In nucleotides, the CDR3 is TGTGCCAGCAGCCAGACCACGGGCGCCTATGGCTACACCTTC. It codes for CASSQTTGAYGYTF.

This clonotype occurred a few times. At one of its ends the junction is not consistent with the germline gene, which may arise from a read error. This chain joins TRBV6-5 and TRBJ1-5; D call uncertain. The CDR3 extends over 13 amino acids. Germline CDR1 MNHEY, CDR2 SVGAGI. The CDR3 DNA sequence: TGTGCCAGCAGTCAGGACCGGACTCAGACCCAGCATTTT. Protein: CASSQDRTQTQHF.